These T cell receptor beta chains were read from a single sample in a study of cytomegalovirus exposure and HLA in healthy donors. TCRdb keeps only in-frame clones here, not all; method: immunoSEQ multiplex PCR. The data contain roughly 52,000 clones, around three quarters of them seen just once; the ten biggest clones take up about 1.5%. The sequenced material came from PBMCs. The receptors stem from a female donor in good health and CMV-seronegative. The CDR3 runs from the conserved cysteine through the conserved F or W. The D gene is left open where the match is weak.

CDR3 length	V gene	D gene	J gene	CDR3 protein	CDR3 DNA
15	TRBV7-2	TRBD2	TRBJ2-1	CASSKLAGLANEQFF	TGTGCCAGCAGCAAACTAGCGGGGCTTGCCAATGAGCAGTTCTTC
14	TRBV11-2	TRBD2	TRBJ2-1	CASSSGTSGGEQFF	TGTGCCAGCAGCTCGGGGACTAGCGGGGGGGAGCAGTTCTTC
14	TRBV28	-	TRBJ1-3	CASSRGGAGNTIYF	TGTGCCAGCAGCCGGGGCGGGGCTGGAAACACCATATATTTT
16	TRBV5-8	-	TRBJ2-3	CASSRNAGANTDTQYF	TGTGCCAGCAGCCGAAATGCGGGGGCGAATACAGATACGCAGTATTTT
15	TRBV18	-	TRBJ1-1	CASSPRQDMNTEAFF	TGTGCCAGCTCACCTCGACAGGATATGAACACTGAAGCTTTCTTT
15	TRBV11-1	-	TRBJ2-5	CASSTRGTGEETQYF	TGTGCCAGCAGCACTCGAGGGACTGGGGAGGAGACCCAGTACTTC
11	TRBV7-9	-	TRBJ1-1	CASSSGAEAFF	TGTGCCAGCAGCTCGGGAGCTGAAGCTTTCTTT
13	TRBV6-6	TRBD1	TRBJ2-7	CASSVSQGNEQYF	TGTGCCAGCAGTGTGTCACAGGGGAACGAGCAGTACTTC
15	TRBV12-1	-	TRBJ1-2	CASSFGQQGPYGYTF	TGTGCCAGCAGCTTTGGCCAACAGGGCCCCTATGGCTACACCTTC
13	TRBV2	TRBD1	TRBJ1-2	CASSIQGGYGYTF	TGTGCCAGCAGTATACAGGGGGGATATGGCTACACCTTC
14	TRBV7-7	-	TRBJ2-5	CASSLGGATETQYF	TGTGCTAGCAGCTTAGGGGGAGCTACAGAGACCCAGTACTTC
15	TRBV7-2	-	TRBJ2-7	CASSLRSQSSYEQYF	TGTGCCAGCAGCTTACGCAGTCAAAGCTCCTACGAGCAGTACTTC
15	TRBV6-5	TRBD1	TRBJ1-2	CASSYSPTGAEGYTF	TGTGCCAGCAGTTACTCCCCAACAGGGGCGGAAGGCTACACCTTC
14	TRBV9	TRBD1	TRBJ1-5	CASSPTGAGQPQHF	TGTGCCAGCAGCCCGACAGGGGCGGGTCAGCCCCAGCATTTT